The 32 T cell receptor beta chains below were found in one sample sequenced in a study of blood T cell repertoires in COVID-19. Sequenced by immunoSEQ multiplex PCR; TCRdb stores in-frame clones only, minus some. The sample includes 55,000 to 70,000 clones, about four fifths of them seen just once. The material sequenced was peripheral blood. The receptors originated from a woman older than 75 with acute or convalescent COVID-19.

This sequence joins TRBV27 and TRBJ2-5, with 8 nucleotides matching TRBD1. With V trimmed by 5 bases and J by 4 bases, 3 bases remained unmatched. The CDR3 is made up of 13 amino acids. Germline loops: CDR1 MNHEY, CDR2 SMNVEV (reference sequence). CDR3 amino acids: CASSSRGPETQYF. CDR3 nucleotides: TGTGCCAGCAGTAGCAGGGGGCCAGAGACCCAGTACTTC.

This chain uses TRBV9 with TRBJ2-7, with TRBD2 as a possible D gene (5 bases). Germline V lookup: CDR1 SGDLS, CDR2 YYNGEE. There are 14 residues in the CDR3. The germline V and J ends were trimmed by 3 bases and 4 bases, with 14 bases remaining between them. The CDR3 spells CASSAGNQAYEQYF. The CDR3 coding sequence is TGTGCCAGCAGCGCCGGGAACCAGGCTTACGAGCAGTACTTC.

Worth noting for this clone: A much larger clone differs by one base, so this may be a read error. The rearrangement joins TRBV6-4 to TRBJ2-1; 9 bases align to TRBD2. Germline V gene lookup returns CDR1 MRHNA and CDR2 SNTAGT. This CDR3 contains 15 residues. CDR3 amino acids: CARSGGGGAYNEQFF. The DNA of the CDR3 is TGTGCCCGCAGTGGGGGCGGGGGGGCTTACAATGAGCAGTTCTTC.

The chain is built from TRBV28 and TRBJ2-4; D is perhaps TRBD1 (6 bases). Germline CDR1 MDHEN, CDR2 SYDVKM. The CDR3 loop spans 12 amino acids. V was cut by 2 bases and J by 12 bases, with 11 bases left in between. The CDR3 protein is CASSLLQGDQYF. For the CDR3, the DNA is TGTGCCAGCAGTTTACTACAGGGAGATCAGTACTTC.

The V gene is TRBV24-1, the J gene TRBJ1-4, with TRBD1 matching over 8 bases. This CDR3 spans 15 amino acids. Germline-derived CDR1 and CDR2 are KGHDR and SFDVKD. J was trimmed by 8 bases and V by 2 bases; bases with no gene match: 6. The DNA of the CDR3 is TGTGCCACCAGTGATTCCCGGGACAGGTCGGAAAAACTGTTTTTT. Protein product: CATSDSRDRSEKLFF.

This chain uses TRBV21-1 with TRBJ1-2; the table names TRBD1, a call not compared with the DNA. TRBV21-1 corresponds to a pseudogene. The CDR3 sequence is 15 residues long. For the CDR3, the DNA is TGTGCCAGCACGGTGAGGGGGCACCTCGACTATGGCTACACCTTC. As protein: CASTVRGHLDYGYTF.

CDR3 sequence (DNA): TGTGCCAGCAGTTTACAGGGGGTGGGTGGCTACACCTTC. It codes for CASSLQGVGGYTF. The chain employs TRBV28 and TRBJ1-2; 7 positions agree with TRBD1. V shed 2 bases, J shed 7 bases, and the junction held 4 bases outside the gene matches. The germline gives CDR1 MDHEN, CDR2 SYDVKM. The CDR3 has 13 residues.

The J gene is TRBJ1-2, the V gene TRBV10-3, with D tentatively TRBD1 (6 bases). Germline loops: CDR1 ENHRY, CDR2 SYGVKD. V was clipped by 4 bases and J by 8 bases, with 11 bases between them. The CDR3 runs to 12 residues. The CDR3 region has the DNA TGTGCCATCAGTGTAGCAGGGGCCGGCTACACCTTC. It codes for CAISVAGAGYTF.

The gene calls are TRBV5-6 and TRBJ2-1, with 9 positions matching TRBD1. There are 14 residues in the CDR3. V gave up 4 bases and J gave up 3 bases; unmatched junction bases: 2. Germline CDR1 reads SGHDT; CDR2 reads YYEEEE. CDR3 DNA sequence: TGTGCCAGCAGCCCGGACAGGGGCTACAATGAGCAGTTCTTC. This codes for CASSPDRGYNEQFF.

This clone has only a few counts. J is TRBJ1-2 and V is TRBV3-1 (or the pseudogene TRBV3-2), with 10 bases that match TRBD1. Germline CDR1 is LGHDT and CDR2 is YNNKEL (reference sequence). The CDR3 length is 16 residues. The V gene end was trimmed by 4 bases and the J gene end by 4 bases; junction bases not matched to a gene: 9. This chain's CDR3 is CASSPAPGTGAYGYTF. The CDR3 bases are TGTGCCAGCAGCCCCGCCCCCGGGACAGGGGCCTATGGCTACACCTTC.

The gene calls are TRBV10-2 and TRBJ1-2, with D possibly matching TRBD1 (6 bases). V gave up 5 bases and J gave up 3 bases, with 10 bases separating them. CDR3 length equals 13 residues. Germline lookup yields CDR1 WSHSY and CDR2 SAAADI. The CDR3, as DNA: TGCGCCAGCAGTCCACAGGGAGACTATGGCTACACCTTC. Amino acids: CASSPQGDYGYTF.

This clone has only one observation. J is TRBJ2-1 and V is TRBV5-6, with no clear D. Trimming stripped 5 bases from V and 2 bases from J, with 11 bases between. The CDR3 totals 14 residues. Germline V gives CDR1 SGHDT, CDR2 YYEEEE. CDR3 nucleotide sequence: TGTGCCAGCAGGAGACTTCCGACCTACAATGAGCAGTTCTTC. Amino acid sequence: CASRRLPTYNEQFF. Based on the CDR3 plus reference TRBV5-6 and TRBJ2-1, the full variable domain is DAGVTQSPTHLIKTRGQQVTLRCSPKSGHDTVSWYQQALGQGPQFIFQYYEEEERQRGNFPDRFSGHQFPNYSSELNVNALLLGDSALYLCASRRLPTYNEQFFGPGTRLTVL.

The chain is built from TRBV3-1 (or the pseudogene TRBV3-2) and TRBJ2-5; TRBD2 matches at 8 bases. CDR1 is LGHDT and CDR2 is YNNKEL in the germline V gene (reference sequence). The CDR3 is 15 amino acids. V shed 4 bases, J shed 4 bases, and the junction held 8 bases outside the gene matches. The CDR3 loop reads CASSRISGGGETQYF. In DNA form, the CDR3 reads TGTGCCAGCAGCCGAATAAGCGGGGGTGGAGAGACCCAGTACTTC.

The chain has TRBV27 and TRBJ1-2; 9 bases match TRBD1. Germline CDR1 MNHEY, CDR2 SMNVEV (reference sequence). The CDR3 is 14 residues long. V lost 5 bases, J lost 4 bases, and 5 bases stayed unmatched. The CDR3 DNA sequence: TGTGCCAGCAGTCCGGGGACAGGGAGCTATGGCTACACCTTC. It yields the protein CASSPGTGSYGYTF.

The chain has TRBV19 and TRBJ1-5; 9 nucleotides match TRBD1. Germline CDR1 LNHDA, CDR2 SQIVND (reference sequence). The CDR3 has 16 amino acids. Unmatched junction bases numbered 5, after V lost 4 bases and J lost 1 base. CDR3 sequence reads: CASSRLDRGSNQPQHF. Written as DNA, the CDR3 is TGTGCCAGTAGTAGGTTGGACAGGGGAAGCAATCAGCCCCAGCATTTT.

J is TRBJ1-2 and V is TRBV13; D is possibly TRBD1 (5 bases). Germline CDR1 is PRHDT and CDR2 is FYEKMQ (reference sequence). V gave up 0 bases and J gave up 4 bases, with 9 bases separating them. The CDR3 contains 14 residues. The DNA of the CDR3 is TGTGCCAGCAGCTTAGGCTCCGGGGGCTATGGCTACACCTTC. This encodes CASSLGSGGYGYTF.

The table lists this clone with a few counts. V is TRBV9 and J is TRBJ2-1; 8 nucleotides line up with TRBD2. V shed 4 bases and J 1 base; nucleotides not matched to a gene: 7. CDR1 and CDR2 (germline): SGDLS, YYNGEE. This CDR3 spans 16 amino acids. CDR3 sequence: CASSTTSGGSYNEQFF. CDR3 DNA sequence: TGTGCCAGCAGCACCACCAGCGGGGGATCCTACAATGAGCAGTTCTTC.

V gene TRBV12-3 or TRBV12-4 combines with J gene TRBJ2-7; D may be TRBD1 (6 bases). The CDR3 has 13 residues. Trimming cost V 6 bases and J 4 bases, with 13 bases left between them. CDR3 nucleotides: TGTGCCAGCAGACTGACAGGCTTTTACGAGCAGTACTTC. Translating it yields CASRLTGFYEQYF.

This chain joins TRBV29-1 and TRBJ2-2; tentative D call: TRBD1 (5 bases). The CDR3 consists of 15 residues. The V end lost 3 bases, the J end lost 1 base, and 12 bases lay between the germline ends. Germline CDR1 SQVTM, CDR2 ANQGSEA. CDR3 DNA sequence: TGCAGCGTTGAGAAACAGGATATGAACACCGGGGAGCTGTTTTTT. It yields the protein CSVEKQDMNTGELFF.

The V and J genes are TRBV2 and TRBJ2-1; 10 bases match TRBD2. V gave up 7 bases and J gave up 0 bases; unmatched junction bases: 6. The germline gives CDR1 SNHLY, CDR2 FYNNEI. CDR3 size: 16 residues. The CDR3 DNA sequence: TGTGCCAGCATTCTAGCGGGGGACCCCTCCTACAATGAGCAGTTCTTC. This sequence encodes CASILAGDPSYNEQFF.

The V call is TRBV7-9, the J call TRBJ1-2; 12 bases fit TRBD1. The CDR3 runs 17 residues. V shed 1 base and J 1 base; nucleotides not matched to a gene: 4. From germline, CDR1 is SEHNR and CDR2 FQNEAQ (reference sequence). The CDR3 DNA reads as TGTGCCAGCAGCTTAGAGGGACAGGGGGCGGTTAACTATGGCTACACCTTC. Its translation is CASSLEGQGAVNYGYTF.

CDR3 residues: CASSARAGSNYGYTF. CDR3 bases: TGTGCCAGTAGTGCCCGCGCAGGATCTAACTATGGCTACACCTTC. This chain links TRBV19 with TRBJ1-2; D is ambiguous. CDR3 size: 15 residues. V was clipped by 5 bases and J by 0 bases, with 13 bases between them. Germline V gene data show CDR1 as LNHDA and CDR2 as SQIVND (reference sequence).

The rearrangement links TRBV2 to TRBJ1-2; tentatively, D is TRBD1 (6 bases). V lost 7 bases and J 4 bases, leaving 16 bases between the germline ends. Germline CDR1 SNHLY, CDR2 FYNNEI. The CDR3 has 14 residues. The CDR3: CASTQQQGSYGYTF. In nucleotides, the CDR3 is TGTGCCAGCACACAGCAACAGGGAAGCTATGGCTACACCTTC.

This clone appeared once. This sequence joins TRBV6-5 and TRBJ1-1; D remains unclear. V was trimmed by 5 bases and J by 0 bases, leaving 7 bases between them. The germline gives CDR1 MNHEY, CDR2 SVGAGI. CDR3 length: 13 residues. CDR3 DNA sequence: TGTGCCAGCAGTCCTAACTTGAACACTGAAGCTTTCTTT. Its translation: CASSPNLNTEAFF.

DNA for the CDR3: TGTGCCAGCACCACCCAAGGGACAGGGATCAACTCCTATGGCTACACCTTC. Translation: CASTTQGTGINSYGYTF. This chain connects TRBV27 to TRBJ1-2; 9 nucleotides match TRBD1. The junction had 16 bases not matched to a gene; V was cut back by 7 bases and J by 4 bases. CDR3 length: 17 residues. Germline CDR1 is MNHEY and CDR2 is SMNVEV (reference sequence).

The chain uses TRBV18 and TRBJ2-1; D remains unclear. The ends were cut back, 6 bases at V and 12 bases at J, with 15 bases in the middle. The CDR3 covers 12 residues. Germline loops: CDR1 KGHSH, CDR2 LQKENI. CDR3: CASSHPGVGQFF. The CDR3 nucleotides are TGTGCCAGCTCGCACCCAGGTGTCGGGCAGTTCTTC.

This clone was seen a single time. This chain connects TRBV6-6 to TRBJ2-7; D uncertain. V was trimmed by 2 bases and J by 9 bases, leaving 11 bases between them. The length of the CDR3 is 12 residues. Per the germline V gene, CDR1 is MNHNY and CDR2 is SVGAGI (reference sequence). CDR3 sequence (DNA): TGTGCCAGCAGTTACGAGAAGTCGGGGCAGTACTTC. This gives the protein CASSYEKSGQYF.

CDR3 loop: CASSPPPSGTSGGAVTQYF. CDR3 sequence (DNA): TGTGCCAGCTCACCACCCCCCTCCGGGACTAGCGGGGGGGCGGTTACGCAGTATTTT. The V gene is TRBV18, the J gene TRBJ2-3; TRBD2 agrees at 16 bases. Per germline, CDR1 KGHSH and CDR2 LQKENI. The V segment lost 0 bases and the J segment 8 bases; nucleotides outside the gene matches: 11. The CDR3 totals 19 residues.

The chain carries TRBV5-1 and TRBJ1-6; weak D call: TRBD1 (5 bases). Trimming removed 4 bases at V and 9 bases at J, with 14 bases between. Germline V lookup: CDR1 SGHRS, CDR2 YFSETQ. CDR3 length equals 14 residues. As DNA, the CDR3 is TGCGCCAGCAGCGTAGGACAACTCAGTTCACCCCTCCACTTT. Translation: CASSVGQLSSPLHF.

V gene TRBV3-1 (or the pseudogene TRBV3-2) combines with J gene TRBJ2-2; D is unclear. This CDR3 spans 13 amino acids. Germline V CDR1 and CDR2: LGHDT, YNNKEL (reference sequence). V was trimmed by 1 base and J by 5 bases, leaving 5 bases between them. In DNA, the CDR3 is TGTGCCAGCAGCCAAGCCAGGACCGGGGAGCTGTTTTTT. Its translation is CASSQARTGELFF.

The genes are TRBV5-6 and TRBJ2-1; the match to TRBD1 covers 7 bases. Germline values: CDR1 SGHDT, CDR2 YYEEEE. This CDR3 spans 13 amino acids. J lost 8 bases, V lost 1 base, and 3 bases had no gene match. The CDR3 bases are TGTGCCAGCAGCTTGCTCAGGGGGTATGAGCAGTTCTTC. As protein: CASSLLRGYEQFF.

This chain joins TRBV3-1 (or the pseudogene TRBV3-2) and TRBJ1-5; TRBD1 agrees at 8 bases. V shed 4 bases, J shed 5 bases, and the junction held 4 bases outside the gene matches. Germline values: CDR1 LGHDT, CDR2 YNNKEL (reference sequence). The CDR3 spans 14 residues. The CDR3 spells CASSPPGQDQPQHF. DNA of the CDR3: TGTGCCAGCAGCCCACCGGGACAGGATCAGCCCCAGCATTTT.